These 6 T cell receptor beta chains were all obtained from the same sample, sequenced in a study of blood T cell repertoires in COVID-19. TCRdb's copy holds only in-frame clones and misses some; the assay was immunoSEQ multiplex PCR. The table records under 350,000 clones, roughly nine tenths of them present only once. Input material: PBMCs or T cells enriched from blood (not recorded which). These TCRs come from an older woman who had recovered from COVID-19.

The V and J genes are TRBV11-2 and TRBJ1-3, with D tentatively TRBD1 (5 bases). This CDR3 spans 14 amino acids. Germline CDR1 reads SGHAT; CDR2 reads FQNNGV. V lost 6 bases and J lost 2, with 11 bases in between. The CDR3 coding sequence is TGTGCCAGCAGACGGGGAGGGGCTGGAAACACCATATATTTT. Protein sequence: CASRRGGAGNTIYF.

The rearrangement links TRBV27 to TRBJ1-1; D unresolved. This CDR3 region has 13 residues. The V gene lost 4 bases and the J gene lost 0 bases, with 6 bases spanning the gap. Per germline, CDR1 MNHEY and CDR2 SMNVEV (reference sequence). The CDR3 is CASSSPLNTEAFF. CDR3 coding DNA: TGTGCCAGCAGTTCCCCCTTGAACACTGAAGCTTTCTTT.

The V gene is TRBV12-3 or TRBV12-4, the J gene TRBJ2-7; possible D gene TRBD1, 5 bases. The CDR3 runs 13 residues. Deletions cut 7 bases from V and 3 bases from J, with 13 bases between. The CDR3 region has the DNA TGTGCCAGCACCCCCGGAGACAGCTACGAGCAGTACTTC. Translated: CASTPGDSYEQYF.

This rearrangement joins TRBV7-2 to TRBJ2-2, with TRBD2 matching over 10 bases. Germline V gives CDR1 SGHTA, CDR2 FQGNSA. The CDR3 has 19 residues. J was trimmed by 1 base and V by 2 bases; bases with no gene match: 10. The DNA of the CDR3 is TGTGCCAGCAGCTTACTATTTCTAGGACTAGCGGAGAACACCGGGGAGCTGTTTTTT. This sequence encodes CASSLLFLGLAENTGELFF.

This clone was seen only once. The chain carries TRBV6-5 and TRBJ2-1; no clear D. V was cut by 6 bases and J by 3 bases, with 6 bases left in between. The CDR3 is made up of 12 amino acids. Germline V gene sequence: CDR1 MNHEY, CDR2 SVGAGI. The CDR3 DNA follows: TGTGCCAGCAGACTCATCTACAATGAGCAGTTCTTC. This translates into CASRLIYNEQFF.

The rearrangement joins TRBV4-1 to TRBJ1-3; D ambiguous. The germline V gene has CDR1 MGHRA and CDR2 YSYEKL. The CDR3 has 15 residues. The V end was cut by 4 bases, the J end by 6 bases, with 16 bases between. CDR3 coding DNA: TGCGCCAGCAGCCGGCAAGGGAGTAATGAAAACACCATATATTTT. Its protein product is CASSRQGSNENTIYF.